This T cell receptor beta chain was sequenced for a study of OX40 agonist ivuxolimab in advanced cancers. Libraries were prepared by immunoSEQ multiplex PCR; TCRdb keeps only in-frame clonotypes and omits some of them. The sample includes more than 20,000 clones, around nine tenths seen only once; the top ten take 25%. Trimming removed 5 bases at V and 6 bases at J, with 8 bases between. The CDR3 consists of 12 residues. CDR1 and CDR2 from the germline V gene are MDHEN and SYDVKM. J is TRBJ2-1 and V is TRBV28; D is possibly TRBD2 (5 bases). This sequence was found in an adult with an advanced solid tumor such as melanoma, head and neck, liver or kidney cancer. The sample consisted of CD4+ or CD8+ T cells sorted from blood, taken in a trial of the OX40 agonist ivuxolimab. In DNA, the CDR3 is TGTGCCAGCAGTCTAGCTTTCAATGAGCAGTTCTTC. It specifies CASSLAFNEQFF.